Below are 8 T cell receptor beta chains sequenced from a single sample in a study of molecular identifiers for immune sequencing clone quantification. TCRdb used MiXCR to reprocess the PCR reads, holding one entry per CDR3 protein. The top ten clones hold around 0.9% of a sample with 600,000 to 650,000 distinct CDR3 sequences, less than 20% of them seen once. Material for sequencing was naive CD8+ T cells from blood, with Jurkat cell RNA spiked in. Subset noted: FACS-sorted CD8+CD4-CCR7+CD45RA+ naive T cells. These receptors all come from a human donor in good health. Some libraries in this study had Jurkat cell RNA spiked in.

Remarks on this clonotype: One junction end disagrees with the germline gene, perhaps due to a read error. The V call is TRBV5-5, the J call TRBJ2-2; TRBD1 matches at 8 bases. Germline CDR1 and CDR2: SGHKS and YYEKEE (reference sequence). The CDR3 extends over 15 amino acids. This CDR3 is CASGLDRANTGELFF. The CDR3, as DNA: TGTGCCAGCGGCTTGGACAGGGCAAACACCGGGGAGCTGTTTTTT.

J is TRBJ2-1 and V is TRBV5-1; 8 bases map to TRBD1. V dropped 2 bases and J dropped 1; count of bases not matched to a gene: 2. The CDR3 is 15 amino acids. CDR1 SGHRS and CDR2 YFSETQ come from the germline V gene. The CDR3 nucleotides read TGCGCCAGCAGCTTCCGACAGGGGTCCTACAATGAGCAGTTCTTC. Encoded protein: CASSFRQGSYNEQFF.

This chain links TRBV7-9 with TRBJ2-5; 9 positions match TRBD2. The CDR3 runs 18 residues. J gave up 7 bases and V 0 bases, and 15 bases lay outside the gene matches. Per the germline V gene, CDR1 is SEHNR and CDR2 is FQNEAQ (reference sequence). The CDR3 sequence: CASSLAVAGDSRLRTQYF. The DNA of the CDR3 is TGTGCCAGCAGCTTAGCGGTAGCGGGGGACTCAAGGCTGCGGACCCAGTACTTC.

This clonotype was counted many times. V gene TRBV4-1 combines with J gene TRBJ2-7, with D unclear. The CDR3 is 15 residues long. The V end was cut by 1 base, the J end by 1 base, with 11 bases between. Germline V CDR1 and CDR2: MGHRA, YSYEKL. Written as DNA, the CDR3 is TGCGCCAGCAGCCAAGTTTCCTTGGGGTCCTACGAGCAGTACTTC. Residues: CASSQVSLGSYEQYF.

This clonotype was recorded many times. V gene TRBV7-6 combines with J gene TRBJ2-3; D remains ambiguous. This CDR3 has 15 amino acids. The germline gives CDR1 SGHVS, CDR2 FNYEAQ. The ends were cut back, 4 bases at V and 1 base at J, with 12 bases in the middle. CDR3 in DNA: TGTGCCAGCAGCTGGACGGCCGAGCGCACAGATACGCAGTATTTT. This gives the protein CASSWTAERTDTQYF.

As for this clonotype: One junction end disagrees with the germline gene, perhaps due to a read error. This chain joins TRBV7-7 and TRBJ2-2; D is possibly TRBD1 (6 bases). Germline V gives CDR1 SSHAT, CDR2 FNYEAQ (reference sequence). This CDR3 region has 13 residues. The CDR3 DNA reads as TGTGCTAGCAGCTTCGAGGGGGCCGGGGAGCTGTTTTTT. Translating it yields CASSFEGAGELFF.

About this clonotype itself: A read error is possible here, since a much larger clone lies one base away. CDR3 sequence (DNA): TGTGCCAGCAGCCAAGAACAGGGGTACTGCTACGAGCAGTACTTC. The encoded protein is CASSQEQGYCYEQYF. The chain carries TRBV14 and TRBJ2-7, with 7 bases that match TRBD1. Trimming took 0 bases from V and 3 from J; bases not matched to a gene: 5. Germline V gives CDR1 SGHDN, CDR2 FVKESK. The CDR3 loop spans 15 amino acids.

This clonotype was seen a few times. V is TRBV6-2 or TRBV6-3 and J is TRBJ1-1; D gene unclear. V lost 6 bases, J lost 6 bases, and 20 bases lay in between. This CDR3 comprises 15 residues. Germline CDR1 and CDR2: MNHEY and SVGEGT. The CDR3 coding sequence is TGTGCCAGCAGCCCCCCCGGGTTCCGAGACGCTGAAGCTTTCTTT. It is translated as CASSPPGFRDAEAFF.